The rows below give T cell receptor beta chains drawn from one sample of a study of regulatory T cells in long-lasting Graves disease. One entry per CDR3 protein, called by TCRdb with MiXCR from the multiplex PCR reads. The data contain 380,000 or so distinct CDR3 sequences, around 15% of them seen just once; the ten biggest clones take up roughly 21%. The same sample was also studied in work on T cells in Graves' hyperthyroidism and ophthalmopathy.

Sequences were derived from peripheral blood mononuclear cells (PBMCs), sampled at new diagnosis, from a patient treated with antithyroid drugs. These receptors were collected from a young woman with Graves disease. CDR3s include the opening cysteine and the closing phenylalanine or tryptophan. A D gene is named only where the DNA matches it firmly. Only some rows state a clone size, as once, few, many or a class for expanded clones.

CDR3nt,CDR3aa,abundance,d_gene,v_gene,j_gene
TGTGCCACCAGTGATGCAGGGGTGAGGACAGATACGCAGTATTTT,CATSDAGVRTDTQYF,many,-,TRBV24-1,TRBJ2-3
TGTGCCTGGAGTAACGGCAGGGGAGGAGAGCAGTACTTC,CAWSNGRGGEQYF,few,-,TRBV30,TRBJ2-7
TGCGCCAGCAGCTTCTCTAGCGGGGGGTCGAATGAGCAGTTCTTC,CASSFSSGGSNEQFF,many,TRBD2,TRBV5-1,TRBJ2-1
TGTGCCTGGAGTGCCGGCCGGGACAGGGGGCTAGGAACTAATGAAAAACTGTTTTTT,CAWSAGRDRGLGTNEKLFF,many,TRBD1,TRBV30,TRBJ1-4
TGTGCCAGCAGCTCTAAGCGGGTAACCTACGAGCAGTACTTC,CASSSKRVTYEQYF,many,-,TRBV7-8,TRBJ2-7
TGCAGTGCGAGGCTCGCGGCAGCCAACACTGAAGCTTTCTTT,CSARLAAANTEAFF,few,-,TRBV20-1,TRBJ1-1
TGTGCCAGCAGCCCCCGGGACGGAACCTACGAGCAGTACTTC,CASSPRDGTYEQYF,few,-,TRBV11-2,TRBJ2-7
TGTGCCAGCAGTTACTTTCCCCTAGCGGGAGCCTCTAGGGATGAGCAGTTCTTC,CASSYFPLAGASRDEQFF,many,TRBD2,TRBV6-2/TRBV6-3,TRBJ2-1
TGTGCCAGCAGCGACATAGAGGGATTCTCAGATACGCAGTATTTT,CASSDIEGFSDTQYF,many,-,TRBV9,TRBJ2-3
TGTGCCAGCAAAGTAGCGGGAGGCACAGATACGCAGTATTTT,CASKVAGGTDTQYF,-,TRBD2,TRBV2,TRBJ2-3